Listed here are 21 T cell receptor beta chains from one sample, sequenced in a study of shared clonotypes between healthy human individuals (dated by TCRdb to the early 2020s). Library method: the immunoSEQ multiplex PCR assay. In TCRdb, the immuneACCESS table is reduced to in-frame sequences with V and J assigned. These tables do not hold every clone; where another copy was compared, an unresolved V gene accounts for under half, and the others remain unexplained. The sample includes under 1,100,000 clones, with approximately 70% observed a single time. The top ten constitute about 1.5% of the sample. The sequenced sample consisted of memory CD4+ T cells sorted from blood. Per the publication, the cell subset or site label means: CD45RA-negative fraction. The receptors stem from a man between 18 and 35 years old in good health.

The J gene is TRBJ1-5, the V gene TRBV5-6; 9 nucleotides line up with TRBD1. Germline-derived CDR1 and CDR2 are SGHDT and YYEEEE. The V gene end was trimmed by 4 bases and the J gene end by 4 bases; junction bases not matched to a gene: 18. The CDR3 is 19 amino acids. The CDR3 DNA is TGTGCCAGCAGCATAGGACAGGGGAATCCCCTTCTCGTAAATCAGCCCCAGCATTTT. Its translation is CASSIGQGNPLLVNQPQHF.

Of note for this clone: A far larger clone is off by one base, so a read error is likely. The CDR3 bases are TGCAGCGTTGACGGACAGGGGGGTGGAAACACCACATATTTT. As protein: CSVDGQGGGNTTYF. V and J are TRBV29-1 and TRBJ1-3; 10 bases match TRBD1. CDR1 is SQVTM and CDR2 is ANQGSEA in the germline V gene. This CDR3 is built from 14 residues.

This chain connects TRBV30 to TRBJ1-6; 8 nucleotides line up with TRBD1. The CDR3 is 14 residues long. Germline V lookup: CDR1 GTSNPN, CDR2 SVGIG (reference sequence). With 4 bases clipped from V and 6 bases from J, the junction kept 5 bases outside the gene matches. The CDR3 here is CAWITGQVNSPLHF. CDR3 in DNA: TGTGCCTGGATTACGGGACAGGTTAATTCACCCCTCCACTTT.

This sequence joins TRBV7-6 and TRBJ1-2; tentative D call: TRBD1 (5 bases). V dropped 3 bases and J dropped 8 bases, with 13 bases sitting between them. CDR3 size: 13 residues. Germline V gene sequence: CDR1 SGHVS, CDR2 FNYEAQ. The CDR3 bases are TGTGCCAGCAGCTTGAGACAGCTGGACGGCTACACCTTC. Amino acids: CASSLRQLDGYTF. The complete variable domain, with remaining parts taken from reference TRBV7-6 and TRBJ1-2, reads GAGVSQSPRYKVTKRGQDVALRCDPISGHVSLYWYRQALGQGPEFLTYFNYEAQQDKSGLPNDRFSAERPEGSISTLTIQRTEQRDSAMYRCASSLRQLDGYTFGSGTRLTVV.

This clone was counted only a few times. The DNA of the CDR3 is TGTGCCAGCAGCTTGACACATGGGGGCACTGAAGCTTTCTTT. Translated, it gives CASSLTHGGTEAFF. The chain carries TRBV5-6 and TRBJ1-1; a weak D match, TRBD1 (5 bases). Between the trimmed V and J ends, which lost 1 base and 4 bases, there was a span of 11 bases. Germline values: CDR1 SGHDT, CDR2 YYEEEE. CDR3 length: 14 amino acids.

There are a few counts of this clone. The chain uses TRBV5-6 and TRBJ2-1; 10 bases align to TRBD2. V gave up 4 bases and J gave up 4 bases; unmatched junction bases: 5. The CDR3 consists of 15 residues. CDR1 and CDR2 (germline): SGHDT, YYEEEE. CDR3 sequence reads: CASSDGLAEYNEQFF. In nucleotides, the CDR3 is TGTGCCAGCAGCGACGGACTAGCGGAATACAATGAGCAGTTCTTC.

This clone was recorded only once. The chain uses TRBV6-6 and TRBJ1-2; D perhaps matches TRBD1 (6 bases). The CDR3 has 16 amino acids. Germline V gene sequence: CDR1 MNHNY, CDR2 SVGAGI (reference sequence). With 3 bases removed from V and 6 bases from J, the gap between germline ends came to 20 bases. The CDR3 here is CASSYKATTGLDGYTF. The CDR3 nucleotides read TGTGCCAGCAGTTATAAGGCTACCACAGGGCTGGATGGCTACACCTTC.

The CDR3 bases are TGTGCCAGCAGACCGTCAGCCACAGATACGCAGTATTTT. Its protein product is CASRPSATDTQYF. The V call is TRBV6-5, the J call TRBJ2-3; D unclear. Germline V lookup: CDR1 MNHEY, CDR2 SVGAGI. The CDR3 has 13 residues. V shed 6 bases and J shed 2 bases, with 9 bases lying between them.

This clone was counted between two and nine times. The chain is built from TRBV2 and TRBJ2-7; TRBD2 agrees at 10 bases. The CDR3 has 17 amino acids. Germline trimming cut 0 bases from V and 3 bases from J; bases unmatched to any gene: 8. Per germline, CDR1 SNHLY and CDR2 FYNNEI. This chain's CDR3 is CASSEAESSGGFYEQYF. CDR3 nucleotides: TGTGCCAGCAGTGAAGCGGAGTCTAGCGGGGGCTTCTACGAGCAGTACTTC. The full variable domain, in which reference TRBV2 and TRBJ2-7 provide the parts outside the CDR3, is EPEVTQTPSHQVTQMGQEVILRCVPISNHLYFYWYRQILGQKVEFLVSFYNNEISEKSEIFDDQFSVERPDGSNFTLKIRSTKLEDSAMYFCASSEAESSGGFYEQYFGPGTRLTVT.

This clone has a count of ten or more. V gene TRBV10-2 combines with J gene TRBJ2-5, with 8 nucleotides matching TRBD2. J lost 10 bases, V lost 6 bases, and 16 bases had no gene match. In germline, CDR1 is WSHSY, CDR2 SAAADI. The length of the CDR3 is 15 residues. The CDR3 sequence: CASSAHTVTRGDQYF. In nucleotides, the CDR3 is TGCGCCAGCAGCGCACATACCGTTACGCGGGGGGACCAGTACTTC.

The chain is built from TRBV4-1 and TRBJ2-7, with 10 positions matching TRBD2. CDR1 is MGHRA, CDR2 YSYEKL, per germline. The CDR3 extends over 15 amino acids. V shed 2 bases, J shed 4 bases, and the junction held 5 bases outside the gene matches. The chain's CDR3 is CASSQFSGGLYEQYF. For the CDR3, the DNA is TGCGCCAGCAGCCAATTTAGCGGGGGGCTGTACGAGCAGTACTTC.

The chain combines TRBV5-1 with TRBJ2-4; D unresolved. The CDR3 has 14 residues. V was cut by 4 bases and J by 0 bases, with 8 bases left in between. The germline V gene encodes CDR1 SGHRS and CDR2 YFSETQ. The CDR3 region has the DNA TGCGCCAGCAGCCCGTCGGGAGCCAAAAACATTCAGTACTTC. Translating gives CASSPSGAKNIQYF.

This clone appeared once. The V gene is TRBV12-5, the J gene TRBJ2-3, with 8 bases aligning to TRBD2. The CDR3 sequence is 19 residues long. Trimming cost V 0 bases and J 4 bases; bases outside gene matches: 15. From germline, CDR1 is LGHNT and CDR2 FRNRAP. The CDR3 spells CASGLVNGAGGGVADTQYF. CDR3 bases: TGTGCTAGTGGTTTGGTAAACGGGGCGGGAGGCGGGGTGGCAGATACGCAGTATTTT.

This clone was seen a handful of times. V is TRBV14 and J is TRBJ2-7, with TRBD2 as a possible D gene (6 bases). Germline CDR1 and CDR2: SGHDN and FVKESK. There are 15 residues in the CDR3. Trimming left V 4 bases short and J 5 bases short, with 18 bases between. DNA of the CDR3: TGTGCCAGCAGCCGCGCGGAGACTAGGTGGGACGAGCAGTACTTC. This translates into CASSRAETRWDEQYF.

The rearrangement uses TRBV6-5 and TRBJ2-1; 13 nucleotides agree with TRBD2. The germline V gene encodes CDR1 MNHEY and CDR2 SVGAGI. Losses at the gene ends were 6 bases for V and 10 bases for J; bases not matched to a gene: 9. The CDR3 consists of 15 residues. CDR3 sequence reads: CASRKGTSGIREQFF. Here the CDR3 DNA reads TGTGCCAGCAGGAAAGGGACTAGCGGGATAAGGGAGCAGTTCTTC.

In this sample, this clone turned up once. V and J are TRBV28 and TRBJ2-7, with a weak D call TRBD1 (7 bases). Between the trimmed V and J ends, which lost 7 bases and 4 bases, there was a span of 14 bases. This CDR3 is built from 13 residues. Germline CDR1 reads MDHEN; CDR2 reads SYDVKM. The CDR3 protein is CASTIQGRYEQYF. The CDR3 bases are TGTGCCAGCACCATACAGGGGAGGTACGAGCAGTACTTC.

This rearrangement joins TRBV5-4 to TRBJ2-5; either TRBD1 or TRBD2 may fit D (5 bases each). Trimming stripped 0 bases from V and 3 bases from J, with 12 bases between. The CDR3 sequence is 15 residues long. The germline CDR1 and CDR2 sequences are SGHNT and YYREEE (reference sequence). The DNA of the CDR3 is TGTGCCAGCAGCTTGGCCGGGGCAGGCGAAGAGACCCAGTACTTC. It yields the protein CASSLAGAGEETQYF.

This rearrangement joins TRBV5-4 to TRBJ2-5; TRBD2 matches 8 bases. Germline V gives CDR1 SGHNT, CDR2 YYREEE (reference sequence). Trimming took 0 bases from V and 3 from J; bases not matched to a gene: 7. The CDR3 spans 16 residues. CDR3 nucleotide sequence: TGTGCCAGCAGCTTGGGGTCTACTAGCGGAAAAGAGACCCAGTACTTC. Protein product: CASSLGSTSGKETQYF.

DNA for the CDR3: TGTGCCATCAGTGAGTTCCAAGAGACCCAGTACTTC. This sequence encodes CAISEFQETQYF. The rearrangement links TRBV10-3 to TRBJ2-5; no clear D. The CDR3 runs to 12 residues. Deletions cut 1 base from V and 1 base from J, with 1 base between. CDR1 and CDR2 (germline): ENHRY, SYGVKD.

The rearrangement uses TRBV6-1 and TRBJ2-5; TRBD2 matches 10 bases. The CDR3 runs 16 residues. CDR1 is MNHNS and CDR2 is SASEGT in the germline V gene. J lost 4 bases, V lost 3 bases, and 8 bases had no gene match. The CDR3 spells CASSDQLAGSGETQYF. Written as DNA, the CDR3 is TGTGCCAGCAGTGACCAACTAGCGGGGTCGGGAGAGACCCAGTACTTC.

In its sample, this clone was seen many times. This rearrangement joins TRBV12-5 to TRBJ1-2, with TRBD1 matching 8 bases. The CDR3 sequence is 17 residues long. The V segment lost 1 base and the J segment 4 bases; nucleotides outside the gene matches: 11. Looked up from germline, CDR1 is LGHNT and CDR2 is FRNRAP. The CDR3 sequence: CASGLDTFGQGGYGYTF. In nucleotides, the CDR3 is TGTGCTAGTGGTTTGGACACCTTTGGACAGGGAGGCTATGGCTACACCTTC.